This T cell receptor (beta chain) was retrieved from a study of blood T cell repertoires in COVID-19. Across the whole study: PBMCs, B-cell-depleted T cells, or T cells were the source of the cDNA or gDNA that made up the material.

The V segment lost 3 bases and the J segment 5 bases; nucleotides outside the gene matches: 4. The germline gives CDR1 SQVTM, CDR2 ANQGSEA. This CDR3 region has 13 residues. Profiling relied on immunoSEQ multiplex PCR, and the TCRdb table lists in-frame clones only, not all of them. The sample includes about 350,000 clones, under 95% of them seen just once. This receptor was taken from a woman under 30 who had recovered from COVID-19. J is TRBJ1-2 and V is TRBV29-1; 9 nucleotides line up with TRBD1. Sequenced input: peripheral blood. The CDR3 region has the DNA TGCAGCGTTGATATGGGACAGGGTTATGGCTACACCTTC. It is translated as CSVDMGQGYGYTF.